This T cell receptor beta chain was identified in a study of OX40 agonist ivuxolimab in advanced cancers. The CDR3 contains 14 residues. Trimming took 6 bases from V and 2 from J; bases not matched to a gene: 5. The germline V gene has CDR1 SNHLY and CDR2 FYNNEI. Some clones are missing from TCRdb's copy, which holds only in-frame ones; the method was immunoSEQ multiplex PCR. This repertoire shows fewer than 85,000 clones, around 86% found once; its top ten account for 0.8% to 1%. The specimen was CD4+ or CD8+ T cells sorted from blood, collected in a trial of the OX40 agonist ivuxolimab. This TCR was recovered from an adult with an advanced solid tumor such as melanoma, head and neck, liver or kidney cancer. The V call is TRBV2, the J call TRBJ2-3; 7 bases map to TRBD1. The CDR3 spells CASRRGQHTDTQYF. CDR3 in DNA: TGTGCCAGCAGAAGGGGACAGCACACAGATACGCAGTATTTT.